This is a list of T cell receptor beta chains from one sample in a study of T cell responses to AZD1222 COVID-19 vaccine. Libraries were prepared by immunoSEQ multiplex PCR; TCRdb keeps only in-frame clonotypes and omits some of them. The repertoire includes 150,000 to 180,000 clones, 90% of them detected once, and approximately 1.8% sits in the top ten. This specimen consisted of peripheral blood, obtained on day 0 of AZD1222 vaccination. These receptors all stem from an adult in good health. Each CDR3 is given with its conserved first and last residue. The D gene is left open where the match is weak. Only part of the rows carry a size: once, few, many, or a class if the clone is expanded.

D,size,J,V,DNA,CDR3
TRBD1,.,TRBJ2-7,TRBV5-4,TGTGCCAGCAGCCGTAACGGACAGGGGGTCTCCTACGAGCAGTACTTC,CASSRNGQGVSYEQYF
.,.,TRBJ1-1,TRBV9,TGTGCCAGCAGCGGACGAACGCCGGTGGGCCTAATGAACACTGAAGCTTTCTTT,CASSGRTPVGLMNTEAFF
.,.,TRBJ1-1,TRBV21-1,TGTGCCAGCAGCAACCAATGGGAAGCTTTCTTT,CASSNQWEAFF
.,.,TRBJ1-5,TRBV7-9,TGTGCCAGCAGCTTAGTGGCAGGGGATCAGCCCCAGCATTTT,CASSLVAGDQPQHF
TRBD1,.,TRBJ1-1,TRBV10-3,TGTGCCATCAGTACCAGGACAGGGGGCCTTAGGAACACTGAAGCTTTCTTT,CAISTRTGGLRNTEAFF
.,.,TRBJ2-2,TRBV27,TGTGCCAGCAGTCCGATACTAGTAACCGGGGAGCTGTTTTTT,CASSPILVTGELFF
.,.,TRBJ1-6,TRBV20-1,TGCAGTGCTAGTACCGAAGGACGCAAGAATTCACCCCTCCACTTT,CSASTEGRKNSPLHF
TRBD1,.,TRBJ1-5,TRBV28,TGTGCCAGCAGTCGACAGGGACATCAGCCCCAGCATTTT,CASSRQGHQPQHF
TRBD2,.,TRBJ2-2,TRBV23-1,TGCGCCAGCAGTCCACGACCCTCACGCGGGACTAGCCGGTACGAACACCCCGGGGAGCTGTTTTTT,CASSPRPSRGTSRYEHPGELFF
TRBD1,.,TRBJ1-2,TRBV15,TGTGCCACCAGCGGCGGGACAGCTTATGGCTACACCTTC,CATSGGTAYGYTF
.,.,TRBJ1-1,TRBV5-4,TGTGCCAGCAGCCCCACGGCCAACACTGAAGCTTTCTTT,CASSPTANTEAFF
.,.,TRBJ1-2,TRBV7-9,TGTGCCAGCAGCGCCCGGGACACCCGGGGGTATGGCTACACCTTC,CASSARDTRGYGYTF
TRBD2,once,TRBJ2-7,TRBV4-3,TGCGCCAGCAGCCAAGCTGGGACTAGCGGCTACGAGCAGTACTTC,CASSQAGTSGYEQYF
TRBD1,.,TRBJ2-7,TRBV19,TGTGCCAGTAGTCCCGCGACAGGGGTGGGGGAGCAGTACTTC,CASSPATGVGEQYF
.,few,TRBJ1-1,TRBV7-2,TGTGCCAGCAGCTTACTACGTGAGTCTGAAGCTTTCTTT,CASSLLRESEAFF
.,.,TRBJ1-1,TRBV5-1,TGCGCCAGCAGCTTGCTAGACCTGAACACTGAAGCTTTCTTT,CASSLLDLNTEAFF
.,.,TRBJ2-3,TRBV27,TGTGCCAGCAGTCCTAACTCCCCTTGCACAGATACGCAGTATTTT,CASSPNSPCTDTQYF
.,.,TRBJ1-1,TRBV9,TGTGCCAGCAGCGTTGACAGCGTTGCTGAAGCTTTCTTT,CASSVDSVAEAFF
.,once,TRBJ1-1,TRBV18,TGTGCCAGCTCAACTACGGAAGGCAGGAGGGACACTGAAGCTTTCTTT,CASSTTEGRRDTEAFF
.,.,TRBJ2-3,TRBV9,TGTGCCAGCAGCGCGTACAGTGGGCACACAGATACGCAGTATTTT,CASSAYSGHTDTQYF
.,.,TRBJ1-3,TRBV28,TGTGCCAGCAGTTCGGGGGATCTAAGAAACACCATATATTTT,CASSSGDLRNTIYF
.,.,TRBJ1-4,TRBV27,TGTGCCAGCCGGGACCGCACAGGCCAGAATGAAAAACTGTTTTTT,CASRDRTGQNEKLFF
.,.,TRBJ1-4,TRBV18,TGTGCCAGCTCACCACCGGGGGTGCCGGCTAATGAAAAACTGTTTTTT,CASSPPGVPANEKLFF
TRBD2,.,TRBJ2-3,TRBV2,TGTGCCAGCAGTCTTGATAGCGGGAGTGGGGCAGATACGCAGTATTTT,CASSLDSGSGADTQYF
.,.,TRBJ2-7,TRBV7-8,TGTGCCAGCAGCTTAGCGATGATAGGCGAGCAGTACTTC,CASSLAMIGEQYF
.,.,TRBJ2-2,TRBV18,TGTGCCAGCTCACAAGGACAGTTCCTGAACACCGGGGAGCTGTTTTTT,CASSQGQFLNTGELFF
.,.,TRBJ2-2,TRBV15,TGTGCCTCGGGGACCGCGAACACCGGGGAGCTGTTTTTT,CASGTANTGELFF
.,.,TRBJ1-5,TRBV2,TGTGCCAGCAGTCCCTACAGGAGTACCGATCAGCCCCAGCATTTT,CASSPYRSTDQPQHF
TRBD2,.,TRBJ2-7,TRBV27,TGTGCCAGCAGTTTGGGCGTAGCGGGAACCACCGAGCAGTACTTC,CASSLGVAGTTEQYF
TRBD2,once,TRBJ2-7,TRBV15,TGTGCCACCAGCAGGCACACTAGCGGGAGTTACGAGCAGTACTTC,CATSRHTSGSYEQYF
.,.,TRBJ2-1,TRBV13,TGTGCCAGCAGCTCCACACGCGGGAACTACAATGAGCAGTTCTTC,CASSSTRGNYNEQFF
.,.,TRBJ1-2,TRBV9,TGTGCCAGCAGCGTAGGGGGAGCAGGGGTAAACTATGGCTACACCTTC,CASSVGGAGVNYGYTF
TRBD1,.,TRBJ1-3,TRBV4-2,TGTGCCAGCAGCCAAGTCTGGACAGGTAGTGGAAACACCATATATTTT,CASSQVWTGSGNTIYF
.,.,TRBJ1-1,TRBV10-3,TGTGCCATCAGCGTACAGGATACCATGAACACTGAAGCTTTCTTT,CAISVQDTMNTEAFF
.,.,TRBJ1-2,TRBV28,TGTGCCAGCAGTTTCAGGGTTTCTATTGATGGCTACACCTTC,CASSFRVSIDGYTF
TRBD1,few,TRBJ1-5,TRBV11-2,TGTGCCAGCAGCGGCGGGACAGCTGGTAATCAGCCCCAGCATTTT,CASSGGTAGNQPQHF
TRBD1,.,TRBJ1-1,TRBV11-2,TGTGCCAGCACCCCCCAGGAGGGGGCTTACACTGAAGCTTTCTTT,CASTPQEGAYTEAFF
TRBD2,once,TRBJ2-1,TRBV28,TGTGCCAGCAGTAAGGCGGGAGGGCCATGGAATGAGCAGTTCTTC,CASSKAGGPWNEQFF
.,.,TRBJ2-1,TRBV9,TGTGCCAGCAGCCCTCACCCCCTCGGGGAGCAGTTCTTC,CASSPHPLGEQFF
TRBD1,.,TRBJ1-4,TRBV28,TGTGCCAGCAGTTTATCACCTGGACAGGGGGCTTGGCGCGGAAAACTGTTTTTT,CASSLSPGQGAWRGKLFF
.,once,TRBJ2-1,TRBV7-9,TGTGCCAGCAGCCTGACGGGATCTAGGGGTAATGAGCAGTTCTTC,CASSLTGSRGNEQFF